One sample yielded the 17 T cell receptor beta chains listed below, sequenced in a study of T cells in Graves' hyperthyroidism and ophthalmopathy. Regions amplified from RNA transcripts were the TCR beta CDR3 regions. TCR CDR3 regions were first amplified by RT-PCR with HTBI primers. TCRdb reanalysed the multiplex PCR reads using MiXCR and keeps one entry per CDR3 protein. The table records 300,000 to 400,000 distinct CDR3 sequences, around a fifth of them present only once. The sample consisted of blood. The origin of the receptors is a woman aged 45-60 years with Graves' hyperthyroidism.

This clonotype appeared many times. The chain combines TRBV11-2 with TRBJ2-5, with 9 bases aligning to TRBD2. The germline V gene encodes CDR1 SGHAT and CDR2 FQNNGV. The CDR3 totals 17 residues. V shed 2 bases and J 7 bases; nucleotides not matched to a gene: 14. CDR3 amino acids: CASSLKLTSGFSGTQYF. The CDR3 nucleotides read TGTGCCAGCAGCTTAAAATTGACTAGCGGTTTTTCAGGGACCCAGTACTTC.

This clonotype was counted at least ten times. The chain uses TRBV7-8 and TRBJ2-1, with D unresolved. The CDR3 has 14 amino acids. The V end lost 1 base, the J end lost 7 bases, and 11 bases lay between the germline ends. Germline values: CDR1 SGHVS, CDR2 FQNEAQ. CDR3 sequence (DNA): TGTGCCAGCAGCTTAGGGACCACCTCAAATGAGCAGTTCTTC. Its translation: CASSLGTTSNEQFF.

The V gene is TRBV5-6, the J gene TRBJ2-1, with D perhaps TRBD1 (6 bases). Looked up from germline, CDR1 is SGHDT and CDR2 is YYEEEE. Between the trimmed V and J ends, which lost 2 bases and 4 bases, there was a span of 13 bases. This CDR3 spans 15 amino acids. The chain's CDR3 is CASSFRGSGYNEQFF. The CDR3 DNA follows: TGTGCCAGCAGCTTTAGGGGGAGCGGATACAATGAGCAGTTCTTC.

This clonotype has at least ten counts. The V gene is TRBV20-1, the J gene TRBJ2-5, with 10 bases matching TRBD2. V was pared by 0 bases and J by 4 bases, with 8 bases of the junction left unmatched. The CDR3 sequence is 16 residues long. Germline values: CDR1 DFQATT, CDR2 SNEGSKA (reference sequence). CDR3 sequence: CSARDPRGLALETQYF. CDR3 coding DNA: TGCAGTGCTAGAGACCCTAGGGGACTAGCGCTAGAGACCCAGTACTTC.

This clonotype was seen only a few times. The chain uses TRBV12-3 or TRBV12-4 and TRBJ2-4, with no clear D. Trimming removed 6 bases from V and 0 bases from J, with 6 bases in between. CDR3 length: 13 amino acids. CDR3 in amino acids: CASSRVAKNIQYF. CDR3 coding DNA: TGTGCCAGCAGCCGTGTAGCCAAAAACATTCAGTACTTC.

This clonotype has more than one count but fewer than ten. The chain uses TRBV25-1 and TRBJ2-5, with a tentative D call TRBD2 (6 bases). The germline gives CDR1 MGHDK, CDR2 SYGVNS. Trimming stripped 3 bases from V and 1 base from J, with 9 bases between. The CDR3 spans 14 residues. The CDR3, as DNA: TGTGCCAGCAGTGACCGGACTATCCAAGAGACCCAGTACTTC. Protein sequence: CASSDRTIQETQYF.

This clonotype showed up many times. V usage is TRBV7-8 and J usage is TRBJ2-7; 14 bases line up with TRBD2. CDR3 length: 16 residues. In germline, CDR1 is SGHVS, CDR2 FQNEAQ. Trimming took 4 bases from V and 7 from J; bases not matched to a gene: 9. The CDR3 nucleotides are TGTGCCAGCAGCTGGGGGACTAGCGGGAGTGGGGGGGAGCAGTACTTC. Its protein product is CASSWGTSGSGGEQYF.

The table lists this clonotype with many counts. The chain couples TRBV18 to TRBJ2-7; D unclear. In germline, CDR1 is KGHSH, CDR2 LQKENI. The CDR3 totals 14 residues. V was shortened by 1 base and J by 2 bases, with 9 bases between the two germline ends. CDR3 loop: CASSPQQDAYEQYF. DNA of the CDR3: TGTGCCAGCTCACCACAGCAGGACGCCTACGAGCAGTACTTC.

This clonotype came up many times. V is TRBV11-2 and J is TRBJ2-7; 7 bases agree with TRBD1. Trimming removed 5 bases from V and 2 bases from J; junction bases left unmatched: 6. Germline V CDR1 and CDR2: SGHAT, FQNNGV. CDR3 length equals 14 residues. The CDR3: CASSGQDGPYEQYF. CDR3 sequence (DNA): TGTGCCAGCAGCGGACAGGACGGCCCCTACGAGCAGTACTTC. Full variable domain (outside the CDR3, taken from reference TRBV11-2 and TRBJ2-7): EAGVAQSPRYKIIEKRQSVAFWCNPISGHATLYWYQQILGQGPKLLIQFQNNGVVDDSQLPKDRFSAERLKGVDSTLKIQPAKLEDSAVYLCASSGQDGPYEQYFGPGTRLTVT.

This clonotype was seen many times. V gene TRBV18 combines with J gene TRBJ2-1, with a weak D call TRBD2 (5 bases). This CDR3 is 14 amino acids long. In germline, CDR1 is KGHSH, CDR2 LQKENI. Trimming pared 1 base from V and 7 bases from J, leaving 11 bases between. This chain's CDR3 is CASSPRERMNEQFF. CDR3 nucleotides: TGTGCCAGCTCACCACGGGAGCGGATGAATGAGCAGTTCTTC.

The CDR3 region has the DNA TGTGCCAGCAGTCTTCAACTAGCGGGAGTCAATGAGCAGTTCTTC. It encodes CASSLQLAGVNEQFF. This sequence joins TRBV6-1 and TRBJ2-1; 11 nucleotides agree with TRBD2. The CDR3 extends over 15 amino acids. Germline values: CDR1 MNHNS, CDR2 SASEGT. Trimming removed 5 bases from V and 6 bases from J; junction bases left unmatched: 6.

The genes are TRBV20-1 and TRBJ2-7; TRBD1 matches 8 bases. Germline-derived CDR1 and CDR2 are DFQATT and SNEGSKA (reference sequence). The V segment lost 2 bases and the J segment 4 bases; nucleotides outside the gene matches: 4. The CDR3 spans 13 residues. The CDR3 loop reads CSARTTGVYEQYF. The CDR3 nucleotides read TGCAGTGCTAGAACGACAGGGGTATACGAGCAGTACTTC.

The chain links TRBV11-2 to TRBJ2-1, with 13 bases fitting TRBD2. The germline CDR1 and CDR2 sequences are SGHAT and FQNNGV. This CDR3 contains 15 residues. Germline trimming cut 5 bases from V and 9 bases from J; bases unmatched to any gene: 7. CDR3 sequence (DNA): TGTGCCAGCAGCCTGGGACTAGCGGGAATCAGTGAGCAGTTCTTC. This gives the protein CASSLGLAGISEQFF.

The J gene is TRBJ1-1, the V gene TRBV7-3, with TRBD1 matching 7 bases. Germline assignment: CDR1 SGHTA and CDR2 FQGTGA. This CDR3 spans 13 amino acids. Germline trimming cut 3 bases from V and 7 bases from J; bases unmatched to any gene: 5. The CDR3 here is CASSFAGGGEAFF. For the CDR3, the DNA is TGTGCCAGCAGCTTCGCAGGGGGGGGTGAAGCTTTCTTT.

This clonotype came up a few times. V gene TRBV20-1 combines with J gene TRBJ2-5, with D possibly TRBD1 on 5 matching bases. The CDR3 has 14 amino acids. Trimming removed 0 bases at V and 2 bases at J, with 10 bases between. Germline V gene lookup returns CDR1 DFQATT and CDR2 SNEGSKA (reference sequence). The CDR3 region has the DNA TGCAGTGCTAGAGACAGGGTGAGGCAAGAGACCCAGTACTTC. This translates into CSARDRVRQETQYF.

The rearrangement uses TRBV20-1 and TRBJ2-4, with D maybe TRBD2 (6 bases). Germline CDR1 and CDR2: DFQATT and SNEGSKA (reference sequence). V was cut by 3 bases and J by 2 bases, with 8 bases left in between. CDR3 length: 13 amino acids. The CDR3 sequence is CSASGGTKNIQYF. CDR3 nucleotides: TGCAGTGCTAGCGGGGGAACCAAAAACATTCAGTACTTC.

V gene TRBV25-1 combines with J gene TRBJ2-7; D might be TRBD1 (6 bases). CDR1 and CDR2 (germline): MGHDK, SYGVNS. This CDR3 spans 14 amino acids. The germline V and J ends were trimmed by 3 bases and 0 bases, with 9 bases remaining between them. CDR3 protein: CASSDTGYSYEQYF. DNA for the CDR3: TGTGCCAGCAGTGACACAGGGTACTCCTACGAGCAGTACTTC.